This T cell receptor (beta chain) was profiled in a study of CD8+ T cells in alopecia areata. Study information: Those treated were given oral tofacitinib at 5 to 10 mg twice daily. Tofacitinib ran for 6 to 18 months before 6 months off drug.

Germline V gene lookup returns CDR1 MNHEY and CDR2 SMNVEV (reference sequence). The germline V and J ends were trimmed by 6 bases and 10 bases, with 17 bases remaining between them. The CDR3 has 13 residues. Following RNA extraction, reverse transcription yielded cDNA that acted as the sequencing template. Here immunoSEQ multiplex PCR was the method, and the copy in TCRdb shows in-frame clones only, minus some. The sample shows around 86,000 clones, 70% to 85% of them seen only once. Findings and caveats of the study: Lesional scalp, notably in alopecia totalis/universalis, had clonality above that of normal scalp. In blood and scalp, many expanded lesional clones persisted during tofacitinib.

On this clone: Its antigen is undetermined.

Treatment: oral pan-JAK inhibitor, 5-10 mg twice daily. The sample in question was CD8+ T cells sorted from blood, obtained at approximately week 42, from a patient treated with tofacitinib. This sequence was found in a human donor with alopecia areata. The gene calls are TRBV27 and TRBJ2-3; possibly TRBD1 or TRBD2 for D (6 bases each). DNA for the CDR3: TGTGCCAGCAGCCCGGACTACCCAGGGGCGCAGTATTTT. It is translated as CASSPDYPGAQYF.